These 26 T cell receptor beta chains were all obtained from the same sample, sequenced in a study of brain metastases from non-small cell lung cancer. The protocol was immunoSEQ multiplex PCR, while the TCRdb copy is restricted to in-frame clones and leaves out a portion. The sample yields over a thousand clones, around 90% seen once. The specimen sequenced was primary lung tumor tissue. These receptors originate from a donor aged 40 or over with non-small cell lung cancer.

The chain uses TRBV19 and TRBJ1-2, with 9 bases lining up with TRBD1. V was clipped by 6 bases and J by 6 bases; unmatched bases: 8. The CDR3 loop spans 14 amino acids. The germline CDR1 and CDR2 sequences are LNHDA and SQIVND (reference sequence). The CDR3 here is CASSPDRGSNGYTF. The CDR3 nucleotides are TGTGCCAGTAGCCCGGACAGGGGAAGTAATGGCTACACCTTC.

This rearrangement joins TRBV5-4 to TRBJ1-4; D is unclear. The CDR3 runs to 14 residues. Germline V lookup: CDR1 SGHNT, CDR2 YYREEE (reference sequence). The germline V and J ends were trimmed by 4 bases and 7 bases, with 14 bases remaining between them. The CDR3 nucleotides are TGTGCCAGCAGCACCCGGGCCTTGGGTGAAAAACTGTTTTTT. Amino acid sequence: CASSTRALGEKLFF.

This chain connects TRBV18 to TRBJ2-7, with unresolved D. CDR1 and CDR2 (germline): KGHSH, LQKENI. This CDR3 contains 13 residues. V shed 3 bases and J shed 3 bases, with 9 bases lying between them. CDR3 nucleotide sequence: TGTGCCAGCTCACCGGCGGCAGACTACGAGCAGTACTTC. Translated, it gives CASSPAADYEQYF.

This clone was recorded only once. The chain is built from TRBV24-1 and TRBJ1-3; a weak D match, TRBD1 (5 bases). The germline V gene has CDR1 KGHDR and CDR2 SFDVKD. This CDR3 has 16 amino acids. V dropped 4 bases and J dropped 0 bases, with 12 bases sitting between them. The CDR3 protein is CATSDPRGTSGNTIYF. The CDR3 DNA is TGTGCCACCAGTGACCCTAGGGGCACCTCTGGAAACACCATATATTTT.

Details on this clone: At one end the junction does not follow the germline gene, possibly because of a read error. CDR3 sequence: CVTSPNRVYTDTQYF. For the CDR3, the DNA is TGTGTCACCAGTCCGAATAGAGTATACACAGATACGCAGTATTTT. The chain couples TRBV15 to TRBJ2-3; D unresolved. The germline CDR1 and CDR2 sequences are LNHNV and YYDKDF (reference sequence). There are 15 residues in the CDR3.

The rearrangement uses TRBV7-6 and TRBJ1-1, with a possible D match to TRBD1 (5 bases). V lost 10 bases, J lost 1 base, and 10 bases lay in between. The CDR3 consists of 12 residues. Germline V CDR1 and CDR2: SGHVS, FNYEAQ. CDR3 protein: CANNQGNTEAFF. The CDR3 DNA is TGTGCCAACAACCAGGGGAACACTGAAGCTTTCTTT.

In DNA form, the CDR3 reads TGCGCCTGTCACCCCGGGGACACCGGGGAGCTGTTTTTT. Its translation is CACHPGDTGELFF. This rearrangement joins TRBV5-1 to TRBJ2-2; a possible D gene is TRBD2 (5 bases). The CDR3 runs to 13 residues. Between the trimmed V and J ends, which lost 10 bases and 3 bases, there was a span of 13 bases. In germline, CDR1 is SGHRS, CDR2 YFSETQ.

The chain carries TRBV5-1 and TRBJ1-1; D might be TRBD1 (5 bases). The CDR3 has 14 amino acids. V was clipped by 0 bases and J by 4 bases, with 10 bases between them. Germline CDR1 and CDR2: SGHRS and YFSETQ. The CDR3 DNA reads TGCGCCAGCAGCTTGGAGGGGTTGGGCACTGAAGCTTTCTTT. Encoded protein: CASSLEGLGTEAFF.

The chain links TRBV2 to TRBJ2-7, with 7 positions matching TRBD2. The CDR3 covers 16 residues. Germline CDR1 and CDR2: SNHLY and FYNNEI. The V and J ends lost 3 bases and 3 bases, in that order; junction bases with no gene match: 11. Here the CDR3 DNA reads TGTGCCAGCAGTGATTCCGTGAGGGGCGGGGGCTACGAGCAGTACTTC. This encodes CASSDSVRGGGYEQYF.

The chain uses TRBV9 and TRBJ1-1, with D unresolved. The V gene lost 0 bases and the J gene lost 3 bases, with 9 bases spanning the gap. This CDR3 region has 14 residues. CDR1 is SGDLS, CDR2 YYNGEE, per germline. CDR3 DNA sequence: TGTGCCAGCAGCGTAGGTCCTTCAGACACTGAAGCTTTCTTT. This sequence encodes CASSVGPSDTEAFF.

This clone occurred once. At one end the junction does not follow the germline gene, possibly because of a read error. The chain uses TRBV18 and TRBJ2-7, with unresolved D. Germline lookup yields CDR1 KGHSH and CDR2 LQKENI. The CDR3 consists of 14 residues. This CDR3 is CTSSPQTRFYEQYF. The DNA for the CDR3 is TGTACCAGCTCCCCTCAGACAAGGTTCTACGAGCAGTACTTC.

J is TRBJ1-2 and V is TRBV19; TRBD1 matches at 11 bases. The CDR3 extends over 16 amino acids. Losses at the gene ends were 3 bases for V and 2 bases for J; bases not matched to a gene: 5. Germline V CDR1 and CDR2: LNHDA, SQIVND (reference sequence). The CDR3 is CASSIGQGALNYGYTF. Written as DNA, the CDR3 is TGTGCCAGTAGTATCGGACAGGGGGCCTTAAACTATGGCTACACCTTC.

The V gene is TRBV21-1, the J gene TRBJ2-7; TRBD2 was called by the table and not checked on the DNA. TRBV21-1 constitutes a pseudogene. This CDR3 contains 12 residues. CDR3 DNA: TGTGCCAGCAGCAAAGACTGGTACGAGCAGTACTTC. As protein: CASSKDWYEQYF.

The rearrangement uses TRBV2 and TRBJ2-3; TRBD2 matches at 8 bases. Germline V gives CDR1 SNHLY, CDR2 FYNNEI. Trimming removed 9 bases from V and 2 bases from J; junction bases left unmatched: 10. The CDR3 spans 15 residues. The CDR3 sequence: CASRRTGGATDTQYF. The CDR3 DNA sequence: TGTGCCAGTAGAAGGACCGGGGGGGCCACAGATACGCAGTATTTT.

The J gene is TRBJ1-4, the V gene TRBV2; the D is unclear. The V gene's germline CDR1 is SNHLY and CDR2 FYNNEI. This CDR3 region has 13 residues. V was trimmed by 2 bases and J by 6 bases, leaving 7 bases between them. CDR3 DNA sequence: TGTGCCAGCAGTGAATCCTATTATGAAAAACTGTTTTTT. Translated, it gives CASSESYYEKLFF. Complete variable domain (other parts from reference TRBV2 and TRBJ1-4): EPEVTQTPSHQVTQMGQEVILRCVPISNHLYFYWYRQILGQKVEFLVSFYNNEISEKSEIFDDQFSVERPDGSNFTLKIRSTKLEDSAMYFCASSESYYEKLFFGSGTQLSVL.

The chain recombines TRBV9 with TRBJ2-3, with 9 bases aligning to TRBD2. This CDR3 has 17 amino acids. Per the germline V gene, CDR1 is SGDLS and CDR2 is YYNGEE. V dropped 4 bases and J dropped 3; count of bases not matched to a gene: 12. The CDR3 here is CASSPEGSGGRTDTQYF. The CDR3 region has the DNA TGTGCCAGCAGCCCCGAGGGTAGCGGGGGAAGGACAGATACGCAGTATTTT.

As to this clone: The junction departs from the called germline gene at one end, perhaps through a read error. J is TRBJ2-5 and V is TRBV5-4; 8 bases are a match to TRBD2. CDR1 SGHNT and CDR2 YYREEE come from the germline V gene (reference sequence). The CDR3 length is 14 residues. The CDR3 region has the DNA TGTGCCAGCAGCTCAGCGGGGGCCCAAGAAACCCAGTACTTC. Encoded protein: CASSSAGAQETQYF.

The rearrangement links TRBV2 to TRBJ1-2, with 7 bases lining up with TRBD1. Per the germline V gene, CDR1 is SNHLY and CDR2 is FYNNEI. CDR3 length equals 13 residues. J was trimmed by 4 bases and V by 4 bases; bases with no gene match: 3. CDR3 DNA: TGTGCCAGCAGTGGACAGGGACCCTATGGCTACACCTTC. Translated: CASSGQGPYGYTF.

This sequence joins TRBV24-1 and TRBJ2-1; 11 bases are shared with TRBD2. Germline V gene lookup returns CDR1 KGHDR and CDR2 SFDVKD. The CDR3 sequence is 15 residues long. V gave up 2 bases and J gave up 7 bases; unmatched junction bases: 3. The CDR3 nucleotides read TGTGCCACCAGTGATTCTAGCGGGGGGAATAATGAGCAGTTCTTC. It translates to CATSDSSGGNNEQFF.

This chain joins TRBV10-2 and TRBJ2-5; D is ambiguous. The ends were cut back, 8 bases at V and 0 bases at J, with 13 bases in the middle. The V gene's germline CDR1 is WSHSY and CDR2 SAAADI. The CDR3 loop spans 14 amino acids. CDR3 nucleotide sequence: TGCGCCAGCGTCGGCCCCAGTAACCAAGAGACCCAGTACTTC. The encoded protein is CASVGPSNQETQYF.

The genes are TRBV9 and TRBJ1-1, with TRBD1 matching 11 bases. Per the germline V gene, CDR1 is SGDLS and CDR2 is YYNGEE. This CDR3 is 14 amino acids long. The V segment lost 4 bases and the J segment 6 bases; nucleotides outside the gene matches: 5. CDR3 sequence: CASSPGTGGSEAFF. The CDR3 DNA is TGTGCCAGCAGCCCCGGGACAGGGGGGTCTGAAGCTTTCTTT.

The chain carries TRBV5-1 and TRBJ2-3; D is perhaps TRBD1 (6 bases). Trimming removed 4 bases from V and 0 bases from J, with 12 bases in between. The germline CDR1 and CDR2 sequences are SGHRS and YFSETQ. CDR3 size: 15 residues. In nucleotides, the CDR3 is TGCGCCAGCAGCGGGACACAGTCTAGCACAGATACGCAGTATTTT. Encoded protein: CASSGTQSSTDTQYF.

CDR3 DNA sequence: TGTGCCAGCAGTGAACGTGTGAGGGGGTCCTACGAGCAGTACTTC. Translation gives CASSERVRGSYEQYF. The gene calls are TRBV2 and TRBJ2-7; TRBD1 is a possible D gene (6 bases). The germline gives CDR1 SNHLY, CDR2 FYNNEI. The CDR3 covers 15 residues. V was trimmed by 2 bases and J by 1 base, leaving 12 bases between them.

The chain links TRBV5-1 to TRBJ2-2; D remains unclear. CDR1 SGHRS and CDR2 YFSETQ come from the germline V gene. V dropped 0 bases and J dropped 1 base, with 7 bases sitting between them. The CDR3 is made up of 15 amino acids. This chain's CDR3 is CASSLARGNTGELFF. In nucleotides, the CDR3 is TGCGCCAGCAGCTTGGCCAGAGGGAACACCGGGGAGCTGTTTTTT.

This clone was detected only once. The chain links TRBV30 to TRBJ2-7; D tentatively fits TRBD1 or TRBD2 (5 bases each). V was clipped by 5 bases and J by 0 bases, with 11 bases between them. The CDR3 has 13 residues. The germline V gene has CDR1 GTSNPN and CDR2 SVGIG (reference sequence). The CDR3 here is CAWAGTDSYEQYF. CDR3 coding DNA: TGTGCCTGGGCCGGGACGGACTCCTACGAGCAGTACTTC. Filled out from reference TRBV30 and TRBJ2-7, the complete variable domain reads SQTIHQWPATLVQPVGSPLSLECTVEGTSNPNLYWYRQAAGRGLQLLFYSVGIGQISSEVPQNLSASRPQDRQFILSSKKLLLSDSGFYLCAWAGTDSYEQYFGPGTRLTVT.

This clone occurred once. V and J are TRBV7-9 and TRBJ2-2; TRBD2 matches 10 bases. Germline-derived CDR1 and CDR2 are SEHNR and FQNEAQ (reference sequence). The CDR3 is 15 residues long. Unmatched junction bases numbered 4, after V lost 5 bases and J lost 4 bases. The CDR3 sequence is CASSPSGGGTGELFF. In DNA, the CDR3 is TGTGCCAGCAGCCCCAGCGGGGGGGGCACCGGGGAGCTGTTTTTT.